These 14 T cell receptor beta chains were sequenced from one sample in a study of shared clonotypes between healthy human individuals. The table came from immunoSEQ multiplex PCR; TCRdb's copy has only in-frame clones and leaves some out. This table has over 400,000 clones, roughly 80% appearing once. The sequencing sample was made of PBMCs. Receptors originate from a woman aged 40 to 50 in good health. Some clones in this sample may be carry-over from other donors' samples.

The chain couples TRBV15 to TRBJ2-2, with TRBD1 identical over 10 bases. Germline V gives CDR1 LNHNV, CDR2 YYDKDF (reference sequence). Trimming removed 3 bases from V and 6 bases from J; junction bases left unmatched: 4. The CDR3 has 15 residues. Written as DNA, the CDR3 is TGTGCCACCAGCAGCGACAGGGGGCTATCCGGGGAGCTGTTTTTT. It encodes CATSSDRGLSGELFF.

This clone was seen a handful of times. The genes are TRBV11-2 and TRBJ1-2; 10 nucleotides agree with TRBD1. CDR3 size: 17 residues. Germline CDR1 is SGHAT and CDR2 is FQNNGV. After removal of 5 bases from V and 5 bases from J, the junction contained 14 bases not matched to a gene. The CDR3 region has the DNA TGTGCCAGCAGCACTTTAACCTCCATGGGACAGGGGTATGGCTACACCTTC. The encoded protein is CASSTLTSMGQGYGYTF.

Worth noting for this clone: The likely explanation is a read error, given a far larger clone one base away. The same CDR3 also results from other DNA sequences found in this sample. V gene TRBV27 combines with J gene TRBJ1-4; D not certain. Germline CDR1 is MNHEY and CDR2 is SMNVEV (reference sequence). The CDR3 sequence is 14 residues long. CDR3 bases: TGTGCTAGCAGACTGACCCCAACTAATGAAAAACTGTTTTTT. Amino acids: CASRLTPTNEKLFF.

The rearrangement joins TRBV19 to TRBJ1-5; D might be TRBD1 (5 bases). Trimming took off 1 base at V and 0 bases at J, with 10 bases between the two ends. Germline CDR1 and CDR2: LNHDA and SQIVND (reference sequence). The CDR3 length is 16 residues. This CDR3 reads CASSIGQTYSNQPQHF. The CDR3 nucleotides are TGTGCCAGTAGTATAGGACAGACATATAGCAATCAGCCCCAGCATTTT.

Concerning this clone: A far bigger clonotype differs at one base, so this is likely a read error. The sample contains more than one DNA sequence encoding this CDR3. This rearrangement joins TRBV2 to TRBJ1-1, with unresolved D. V lost 6 bases and J 1 base, leaving 3 bases between the germline ends. The CDR3 runs to 11 residues. From germline, CDR1 is SNHLY and CDR2 FYNNEI. CDR3 residues: CASRENTEAFF. The CDR3 nucleotides are TGTGCCAGCAGAGAGAACACTGAAGCTTTCTTT.

The rearrangement joins TRBV7-2 to TRBJ2-1; D is perhaps TRBD1 (6 bases). V lost 5 bases to trimming and J lost 8 bases, with 16 bases between them. CDR3 length: 14 residues. The germline V gene has CDR1 SGHTA and CDR2 FQGNSA. The CDR3 sequence: CASSAYRELDEQFF. The CDR3 nucleotides read TGTGCCAGCAGCGCCTACAGGGAGTTGGATGAGCAGTTCTTC.

This chain connects TRBV5-1 to TRBJ1-2; maybe TRBD1 (5 bases). The V gene lost 4 bases and the J gene lost 0 bases, with 13 bases spanning the gap. CDR1 is SGHRS, CDR2 YFSETQ, per germline. The CDR3 extends over 15 amino acids. This chain's CDR3 is CASSGGDGPNYGYTF. The CDR3 DNA follows: TGCGCCAGCAGCGGCGGGGACGGACCTAACTATGGCTACACCTTC.

The table lists this clone with a count of one. This rearrangement joins TRBV5-1 to TRBJ1-1; possible D gene TRBD1, 5 bases. Trimming took 2 bases from V and 7 from J, leaving 18 bases between them. The CDR3 length is 15 residues. The germline V gene has CDR1 SGHRS and CDR2 YFSETQ. The CDR3 here is CASSLMTGALGEAFF. DNA for the CDR3: TGCGCCAGCAGCTTAATGACCGGGGCCTTAGGTGAAGCTTTCTTT.

On this clone itself: With only one base between it and a far larger clone, this is likely a read error. The same CDR3 also results from other DNA sequences found in this sample. The chain links TRBV30 to TRBJ2-7; D not resolved. Looked up from germline, CDR1 is GTSNPN and CDR2 is SVGIG (reference sequence). This CDR3 contains 12 residues. V lost 1 base and J lost 4, with 8 bases in between. For the CDR3, the DNA is TGTGCCTGGAGTGGGGGTCGTTACGAGCAGTACTTC. This translates into CAWSGGRYEQYF.

Of note for this clone: This likely traces to a read error, being one base from a far larger clone. The same CDR3 can be traced to other DNA sequences in this sample. CDR3 nucleotide sequence: TGTGCCAGCAGCGAGAGCGGGACAGGGGGTAACGAGCAGTACTTC. It yields the protein CASSESGTGGNEQYF. The J gene is TRBJ2-7, the V gene TRBV6-1; 11 bases are a match to TRBD1. The CDR3 length is 15 residues. Looked up from germline, CDR1 is MNHNS and CDR2 is SASEGT. V lost 6 bases to trimming and J lost 5 bases; unmatched junction nucleotides: 9.

This clone has just a few counts. V gene TRBV4-2 combines with J gene TRBJ2-2; 13 nucleotides align to TRBD2. The V segment lost 4 bases and the J segment 3 bases; nucleotides outside the gene matches: 5. In germline, CDR1 is LGHNA, CDR2 YNFKEQ. The CDR3 contains 17 residues. Here the CDR3 reads CASSPGTSGKYTGELFF. DNA of the CDR3: TGTGCCAGCAGCCCCGGGACTAGCGGGAAGTACACCGGGGAGCTGTTTTTT.

This chain uses TRBV27 with TRBJ2-5; D uncertain. This CDR3 has 16 residues. Trimming removed 5 bases at V and 5 bases at J, with 21 bases between. Germline loops: CDR1 MNHEY, CDR2 SMNVEV (reference sequence). The CDR3 DNA sequence: TGTGCCAGCAGTCCGACACCCACTCCGGGCCTTGAGACCCAGTACTTC. This codes for CASSPTPTPGLETQYF.

V and J are TRBV11-3 and TRBJ2-2; the D gene could be TRBD1 or TRBD2 (5 bases each). This CDR3 has 16 residues. V shed 5 bases and J shed 2 bases, with 15 bases lying between them. Germline V lookup: CDR1 SGHNT, CDR2 YENEEA. The CDR3 is CASSNRRDVNTGELFF. The CDR3 DNA reads TGTGCCAGCAGCAACCGCCGGGACGTAAACACCGGGGAGCTGTTTTTT.

V and J are TRBV5-1 and TRBJ2-1; TRBD1 matches 9 bases. V gave up 4 bases and J gave up 1 base; unmatched junction bases: 3. This CDR3 is 15 amino acids long. Germline V CDR1 and CDR2: SGHRS, YFSETQ. This chain's CDR3 is CASSPGQGSYNEQFF. CDR3 sequence (DNA): TGCGCCAGCAGCCCGGGACAGGGATCCTACAATGAGCAGTTCTTC.